The present T cell receptor (beta chain) was sequenced within a study of tumor-infiltrating lymphocytes in primary liver carcinoma. RNA isolated from unsorted whole blood supplied the blood RNA, with germline DNA also extracted. This CDR3 has 13 amino acids. The V gene lost 1 base and the J gene lost 4 bases, with 7 bases spanning the gap. Germline-derived CDR1 and CDR2 are MNHEY and SVGEGT. The investigators made TCR beta cDNA from approximately 0.5 ug total RNA, using a constant-region primer. Amplification in three nested multiplex PCR rounds with slightly modified ARM-PCR gave rise to TCR beta libraries. The first two PCR rounds used TRBV1-TRBV30 forward primers with a C-beta reverse primer, roughly 11 cycles each. Each CDR3 protein gets one entry after TCRdb re-called the multiplex PCR reads with MiXCR. The sample consists of about 310,000 distinct CDR3 sequences, roughly three fifths of them appearing once.

This TCR was sampled from a woman between 25 and 40 years old with primary liver carcinoma and hepatitis B virus infection. The chain uses TRBV6-2 or TRBV6-3 and TRBJ1-1; D possibly corresponds to TRBD1 (5 bases). What was sequenced was peripheral blood. CDR3 bases: TGTGCCAGCAGTTACTGGAGGGGCACTGAAGCTTTCTTT. Translated: CASSYWRGTEAFF.